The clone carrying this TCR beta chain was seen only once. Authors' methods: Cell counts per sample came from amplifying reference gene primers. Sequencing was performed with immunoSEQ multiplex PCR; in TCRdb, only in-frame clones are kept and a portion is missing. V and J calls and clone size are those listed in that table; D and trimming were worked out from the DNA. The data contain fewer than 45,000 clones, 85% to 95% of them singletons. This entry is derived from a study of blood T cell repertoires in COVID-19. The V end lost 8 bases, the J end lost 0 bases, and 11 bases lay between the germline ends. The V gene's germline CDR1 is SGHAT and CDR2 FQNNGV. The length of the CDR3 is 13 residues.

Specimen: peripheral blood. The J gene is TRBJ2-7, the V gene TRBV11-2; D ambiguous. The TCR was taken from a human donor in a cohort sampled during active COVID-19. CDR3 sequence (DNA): TGTGCCAGCGCCCTTATTAGCTCCTACGAGCAGTACTTC. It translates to CASALISSYEQYF.